The 24 T cell receptor beta chains presented below share a single source sample, sequenced in a study of blood T cell repertoires in COVID-19. Method: immunoSEQ multiplex PCR; TCRdb's copy keeps in-frame clones and lacks some. The sample includes roughly 220,000 clones, about 80% seen only once; the top ten take less than 2.5%. The sample comprised peripheral blood. The receptors stem from a woman in her sixties with acute or convalescent COVID-19.

This rearrangement joins TRBV19 to TRBJ1-4; D not resolved. CDR3 size: 11 residues. Germline V lookup: CDR1 LNHDA, CDR2 SQIVND (reference sequence). Deletions cut 6 bases from V and 7 bases from J, with 6 bases between. This CDR3 is CASRVGEKLFF. The CDR3 bases are TGTGCCAGTAGGGTCGGTGAAAAACTGTTTTTT. Full variable domain (remainder filled in from reference TRBV19 and TRBJ1-4): DGGITQSPKYLFRKEGQNVTLSCEQNLNHDAMYWYRQDPGQGLRLIYYSQIVNDFQKGDIAEGYSVSREKKESFPLTVTSAQKNPTAFYLCASRVGEKLFFGSGTQLSVL.

This clone was counted between two and nine times. The genes are TRBV7-2 and TRBJ2-7; possibly TRBD1 for D (6 bases). Germline V CDR1 and CDR2: SGHTA, FQGNSA. The CDR3 is 13 amino acids. V was clipped by 6 bases and J by 2 bases, with 11 bases between them. For the CDR3, the DNA is TGTGCCAGCAGTTCACAGGGAACCTACGAGCAGTACTTC. The encoded protein is CASSSQGTYEQYF.

V gene TRBV7-2 combines with J gene TRBJ1-2, with 10 bases that match TRBD1. CDR1 and CDR2 (germline): SGHTA, FQGNSA. The V segment lost 2 bases and the J segment 4 bases; nucleotides outside the gene matches: 4. CDR3 size: 15 residues. The CDR3 DNA follows: TGTGCCAGCAGCTTAAGACAGGGGGCGATCTATGGCTACACCTTC. Residues: CASSLRQGAIYGYTF.

CDR3 region: CASSEPDSYGYTF. For the CDR3, the DNA is TGTGCCAGCAGTGAACCCGACAGTTATGGCTACACCTTC. The J gene is TRBJ1-2, the V gene TRBV6-1; D is perhaps TRBD1 (5 bases). CDR1 and CDR2 (germline): MNHNS, SASEGT. The CDR3 extends over 13 amino acids. Trimming pared 2 bases from V and 5 bases from J, leaving 9 bases between.

The chain has TRBV9 and TRBJ1-6; D remains ambiguous. Germline CDR1 reads SGDLS; CDR2 reads YYNGEE. Between the trimmed V and J ends, which lost 0 bases and 3 bases, there was a span of 7 bases. The CDR3 loop spans 15 amino acids. The CDR3 DNA reads TGTGCCAGCAGCGTAGTTGCAGACTATAATTCACCCCTCCACTTT. Its protein is CASSVVADYNSPLHF.

The chain employs TRBV27 and TRBJ2-2; 9 bases align to TRBD1. In germline, CDR1 is MNHEY, CDR2 SMNVEV (reference sequence). With 4 bases clipped from V and 6 bases from J, the junction kept 9 bases outside the gene matches. The CDR3 extends over 16 amino acids. In nucleotides, the CDR3 is TGTGCCAGCAGTTCCCCTTACAGGGGGCGGGCCGGGGAGCTGTTTTTT. Translating it yields CASSSPYRGRAGELFF.

The chain is built from TRBV6-5 and TRBJ1-2; D gene uncertain. The germline V gene has CDR1 MNHEY and CDR2 SVGAGI. Between the trimmed V and J ends, which lost 0 bases and 8 bases, there was a span of 13 bases. CDR3 size: 14 residues. The chain's CDR3 is CASSYSNGGGGYTF. CDR3 sequence (DNA): TGTGCCAGCAGTTACTCGAACGGCGGCGGGGGCTACACCTTC.

The chain carries TRBV15 and TRBJ1-6; weak D call: TRBD1 (5 bases). Germline CDR1 LNHNV, CDR2 YYDKDF (reference sequence). The CDR3 runs 16 residues. V was shortened by 1 base and J by 9 bases, with 16 bases between the two germline ends. CDR3 loop: CATSRGLPGQGSPLHF. Written as DNA, the CDR3 is TGTGCCACCAGCAGAGGTCTGCCAGGGCAGGGTTCACCCCTCCACTTT.

A remark on this clone: The sample holds other DNA sequences that translate to the same CDR3. This rearrangement joins TRBV12-3 or TRBV12-4 to TRBJ1-2; 9 bases match TRBD1. The CDR3 is made up of 13 amino acids. V dropped 5 bases and J dropped 5; count of bases not matched to a gene: 3. The DNA for the CDR3 is TGTGCCAGCAGTCTAGGACAGGGGTATGGCTACACCTTC. It specifies CASSLGQGYGYTF.

V is TRBV10-1 and J is TRBJ1-3; D might be TRBD1 (6 bases). V lost 8 bases and J 2 bases, leaving 34 bases between the germline ends. The CDR3 consists of 21 residues. In germline, CDR1 is WNHNN, CDR2 SYGVQD (reference sequence). The CDR3 DNA follows: TGCGCCAGCCTAGAAAAAATAAGACGTACCCGCGGCGAGGGGGCTGGAAACACCATATATTTT. It codes for CASLEKIRRTRGEGAGNTIYF.

This clone was seen just once. This chain connects TRBV21-1 to TRBJ2-7; the DNA was not compared with TRBD1, the D call given in the table. TRBV21-1 is noted as a pseudogene. This CDR3 spans 14 amino acids. The CDR3 protein is CASSKRGPVYEQYF. CDR3 nucleotides: TGTGCCAGCAGCAAAAGGGGGCCGGTATACGAGCAGTACTTC.

The chain joins TRBV28 to TRBJ1-2; 8 positions agree with TRBD1. This CDR3 is 14 amino acids long. V shed 3 bases and J 4 bases; nucleotides not matched to a gene: 4. Germline V gene data show CDR1 as MDHEN and CDR2 as SYDVKM. The CDR3 here is CASSFTGGGYGYTF. CDR3 in DNA: TGTGCCAGCAGTTTTACAGGGGGAGGCTATGGCTACACCTTC.

This clone was picked up a small number of times. The chain combines TRBV27 with TRBJ1-3; possibly TRBD1 for D (5 bases). Germline lookup yields CDR1 MNHEY and CDR2 SMNVEV (reference sequence). This CDR3 spans 15 amino acids. V lost 1 base and J 1 base, leaving 8 bases between the germline ends. The DNA of the CDR3 is TGTGCCAGCAGTTTATATGGACAATCTGGAAACACCATATATTTT. Protein product: CASSLYGQSGNTIYF.

The gene calls are TRBV3-1 (or the pseudogene TRBV3-2) and TRBJ1-1; D not certain. The CDR3 extends over 14 amino acids. CDR1 is LGHDT, CDR2 YNNKEL, per germline (reference sequence). V was shortened by 6 bases and J by 4 bases, with 15 bases between the two germline ends. The CDR3 bases are TGTGCCAGCAGTTCAAGGGAGGCGTTCACTGAAGCTTTCTTT. Encoded protein: CASSSREAFTEAFF.

CDR3 nucleotide sequence: TGTGCCAGCAGACCCTCCGGGACAGGGGTTGAAAAACTGTTTTTT. Translation: CASRPSGTGVEKLFF. This chain links TRBV6-5 with TRBJ1-4, with 10 bases that match TRBD1. The CDR3 sequence is 15 residues long. J was trimmed by 7 bases and V by 6 bases; bases with no gene match: 8. In germline, CDR1 is MNHEY, CDR2 SVGAGI.

This chain's CDR3 is CASSPGGTYQPQHF. DNA of the CDR3: TGTGCCAGCAGCCCGGGGGGGACGTATCAGCCCCAGCATTTT. This chain links TRBV3-1 (or the pseudogene TRBV3-2) with TRBJ1-5; D might be TRBD1 (5 bases). The germline gives CDR1 LGHDT, CDR2 YNNKEL (reference sequence). The CDR3 is 14 residues long. V gave up 4 bases and J gave up 5 bases, with 12 bases separating them.

The J gene is TRBJ2-7, the V gene TRBV5-1; 9 bases line up with TRBD1. The CDR3 length is 13 residues. In germline, CDR1 is SGHRS, CDR2 YFSETQ. Unmatched junction bases numbered 9, after V lost 7 bases and J lost 7 bases. CDR3 protein: CASRKGQGMEQYF. Here the CDR3 DNA reads TGCGCCAGCCGGAAGGGACAGGGTATGGAGCAGTACTTC.

As DNA, the CDR3 is TGTGCCAGCAGCCTGCAACAGGGGAGTACTGAAGCTTTCTTT. This translates into CASSLQQGSTEAFF. The chain uses TRBV3-1 (or the pseudogene TRBV3-2) and TRBJ1-1; 7 bases fit TRBD1. CDR3 length equals 14 residues. V shed 4 bases, J shed 5 bases, and the junction held 7 bases outside the gene matches. Per the germline V gene, CDR1 is LGHDT and CDR2 is YNNKEL (reference sequence).

This chain connects TRBV12-3 or TRBV12-4 to TRBJ2-2; D not certain. This CDR3 is built from 12 residues. The V and J ends lost 8 bases and 2 bases respectively, with 6 bases between them. CDR3 bases: TGTGCCAGCCGGTCTAACACCGGGGAGCTGTTTTTT. Amino acid sequence: CASRSNTGELFF.

The rearrangement uses TRBV2 and TRBJ1-2; D is unclear. V gave up 0 bases and J gave up 0 bases, with 14 bases separating them. Germline V lookup: CDR1 SNHLY, CDR2 FYNNEI. This CDR3 comprises 17 residues. The CDR3 region has the DNA TGTGCCAGCAGTGAAGCGAGGCAGATAATCTCTAACTATGGCTACACCTTC. Protein: CASSEARQIISNYGYTF. The full variable domain, in which reference TRBV2 and TRBJ1-2 provide the parts outside the CDR3, is EPEVTQTPSHQVTQMGQEVILRCVPISNHLYFYWYRQILGQKVEFLVSFYNNEISEKSEIFDDQFSVERPDGSNFTLKIRSTKLEDSAMYFCASSEARQIISNYGYTFGSGTRLTVV.

This clone was recorded only once. The chain couples TRBV4-2 to TRBJ1-4; the D is unclear. The ends were cut back, 1 base at V and 8 bases at J, with 17 bases in the middle. The CDR3 loop spans 16 amino acids. Germline CDR1 and CDR2: LGHNA and YNFKEQ. CDR3 sequence (DNA): TGTGCCAGCAGCCAAGCTGAGGGTAAGGCTGGAGAAAAACTGTTTTTT. Protein sequence: CASSQAEGKAGEKLFF.

The J gene is TRBJ1-2, the V gene TRBV3-1 (or the pseudogene TRBV3-2); 9 bases agree with TRBD1. With 7 bases clipped from V and 7 bases from J, the junction kept 10 bases outside the gene matches. Germline V gene lookup returns CDR1 LGHDT and CDR2 YNNKEL (reference sequence). The length of the CDR3 is 14 residues. Written as DNA, the CDR3 is TGTGCCAGCAAAACGGGACAGGGAGATGGTGGCTACACCTTC. It codes for CASKTGQGDGGYTF.

The V gene is TRBV27, the J gene TRBJ2-7; 15 positions agree with TRBD2. The V and J ends lost 8 bases and 0 bases, in that order; junction bases with no gene match: 8. This CDR3 has 17 amino acids. The germline gives CDR1 MNHEY, CDR2 SMNVEV (reference sequence). As DNA, the CDR3 is TGTGCCAGCGGCGGGACTAGCGGGGGGAGGAGCTCCTACGAGCAGTACTTC. Residues: CASGGTSGGRSSYEQYF.

The chain carries TRBV7-2 and TRBJ2-7, with 12 bases fitting TRBD2. CDR1 SGHTA and CDR2 FQGNSA come from the germline V gene. CDR3 length: 19 residues. V shed 6 bases, J shed 5 bases, and the junction held 20 bases outside the gene matches. CDR3: CASSAEGLAGGRRSNEQYF. The CDR3 nucleotides are TGTGCCAGCAGTGCAGAAGGTCTAGCGGGGGGGAGGAGGTCTAACGAGCAGTACTTC.